This T cell receptor beta chain was captured in a study of Graves' ophthalmopathy and Graves' hyperthyroidism. Whole-study results and caveats: The blood repertoire also included most expanded thyroid clonotypes above 0.001 frequency.

Diagnosis relied on clinical symptoms, serum thyroxine, TRAb, thyroid ultrasound and orbital computed tomography. CDR3 regions of TCR beta were amplified from RNA transcripts. A first-round RT-PCR used HTBI primers, followed by a second-round multiplex PCR. TCRdb re-analysed the multiplex PCR reads in MiXCR, keeping a single row per CDR3 protein. The sample records about 550,000 distinct CDR3 sequences, roughly 40% being singletons. V shed 6 bases and J shed 0 bases, with 9 bases lying between them. The length of the CDR3 is 13 residues. Germline assignment: CDR1 WNHNN and CDR2 SYGVQD (reference sequence). The table lists this clonotype with many counts. The antigen remains unidentified.

The TCR comes from an adult man with Graves' hyperthyroidism. V and J are TRBV10-1 and TRBJ2-7, with D perhaps matching TRBD1 (6 bases). The sample comprised peripheral blood or thyroid tissue (not recorded which). CDR3 sequence (DNA): TGCGCCAGCAGCAGACAGGACTCCTACGAGCAGTACTTC. Amino acid sequence: CASSRQDSYEQYF.